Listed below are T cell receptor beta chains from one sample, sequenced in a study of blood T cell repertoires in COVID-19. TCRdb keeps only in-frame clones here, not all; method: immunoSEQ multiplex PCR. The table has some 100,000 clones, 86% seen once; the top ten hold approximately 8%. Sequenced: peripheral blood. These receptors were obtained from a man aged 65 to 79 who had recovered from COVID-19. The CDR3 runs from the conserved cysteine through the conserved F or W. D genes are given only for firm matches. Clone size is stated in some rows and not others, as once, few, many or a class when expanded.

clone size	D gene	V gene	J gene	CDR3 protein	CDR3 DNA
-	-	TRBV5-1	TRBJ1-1	CASSVGQGSITEAFF	TGCGCCAGCAGCGTAGGTCAGGGTTCGATCACTGAAGCTTTCTTT
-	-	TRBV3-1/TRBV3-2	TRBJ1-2	CASSQAFSQGIGYTF	TGTGCCAGCAGCCAAGCCTTTAGCCAGGGAATTGGCTACACCTTC
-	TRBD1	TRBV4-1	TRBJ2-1	CASTLTGGVGSYNEQFF	TGCGCCAGCACCCTGACAGGGGGCGTTGGGTCCTACAATGAGCAGTTCTTC
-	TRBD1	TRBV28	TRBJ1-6	CASSPQGWLNSPLHF	TGTGCCAGCAGCCCACAGGGGTGGCTTAATTCACCCCTCCACTTT
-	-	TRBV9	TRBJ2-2	CASGEPNTGELFF	TGTGCCAGCGGAGAGCCGAACACCGGGGAGCTGTTTTTT
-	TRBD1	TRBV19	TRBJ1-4	CASSSSGQGGEKLFF	TGTGCCAGTAGTTCCTCAGGACAGGGAGGCGAAAAACTGTTTTTT
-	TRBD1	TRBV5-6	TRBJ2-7	CASSEDQGTVLYEQYF	TGTGCCAGCAGCGAGGATCAAGGGACAGTTCTCTACGAGCAGTACTTC
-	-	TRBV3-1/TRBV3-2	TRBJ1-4	CASSQKFFGQKNEKLFF	TGTGCCAGCAGCCAAAAGTTTTTTGGACAGAAAAATGAAAAACTGTTTTTT
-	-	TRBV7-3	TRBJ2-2	CASSLGLNTGELFF	TGTGCCAGCAGCTTAGGACTGAACACCGGGGAGCTGTTTTTT
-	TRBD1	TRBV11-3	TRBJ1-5	CASSSPPARGLHNQPQHF	TGTGCCAGCAGCAGCCCACCCGCCAGGGGGTTACACAATCAGCCCCAGCATTTT
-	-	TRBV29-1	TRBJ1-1	CSAKLQGNTEAFF	TGCAGCGCCAAATTACAGGGTAACACTGAAGCTTTCTTT
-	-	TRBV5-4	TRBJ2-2	CASSLQGRAGELFF	TGTGCCAGCAGCTTACAAGGTCGGGCCGGGGAGCTGTTTTTT
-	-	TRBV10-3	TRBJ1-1	CAISRQDLGNTEAFF	TGTGCCATCAGTAGACAGGATCTTGGGAACACTGAAGCTTTCTTT
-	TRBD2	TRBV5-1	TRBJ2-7	CASSSWTSGTGEQYF	TGCGCCAGCAGCTCCTGGACTAGCGGGACCGGCGAGCAGTACTTC
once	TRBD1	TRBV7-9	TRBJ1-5	CASSLEGARLHF	TGTGCCAGCAGCTTAGAGGGGGCCCGATTACATTTT
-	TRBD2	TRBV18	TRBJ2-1	CASSPVLAGGHNEQFF	TGTGCCAGCTCACCTGTTCTAGCGGGGGGGCACAATGAGCAGTTCTTC
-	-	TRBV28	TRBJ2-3	CASSLDYADTQYF	TGTGCCAGCAGCTTGGACTACGCAGATACGCAGTATTTT
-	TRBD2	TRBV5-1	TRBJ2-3	CASSLQRGGRTDTQYF	TGCGCCAGCAGCTTGCAGCGGGGGGGCCGCACAGATACGCAGTATTTT
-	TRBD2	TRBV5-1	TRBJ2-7	CASSSGLAVDSYEQYF	TGCGCCAGCAGTTCGGGACTAGCCGTGGACTCCTACGAGCAGTACTTC